This T cell receptor beta chain was sequenced for a study of blood T cell repertoires in COVID-19. Under the authors' procedure: Estimates of nucleated cell counts were drawn from the amplification of reference gene primers. TCRdb keeps only in-frame clones here, not all; method: immunoSEQ multiplex PCR. Clone size and the V and J calls come from that table; the DNA yielded D and trimming. The sample has about 270,000 clones; around 93% are singletons. V shed 3 bases and J 6 bases; nucleotides not matched to a gene: 4. CDR3 length: 15 amino acids. CDR1 is LGHNA, CDR2 YSLEER, per germline. The V and J genes are TRBV4-3 and TRBJ2-2, with 10 bases matching TRBD1. This clonotype originated in a man aged 35 to 55 who had been exposed to COVID-19. Sequenced input: PBMCs or T cells enriched from blood (not recorded which). The CDR3 DNA sequence: TGCGCCAGCAGCCAGCCGGGACAGGGGTCCGGGGAGCTGTTTTTT. It codes for CASSQPGQGSGELFF.